Below, 17 T cell receptor beta chains from the same sample are listed, as sequenced in a study of blood T cells in healthy people across ages. Combining a sample-barcoded 5' primer with a J-beta primer mix, a second PCR ran for about 7 to 12 cycles. From the 5' RACE reads, TCRdb called clonotypes with MiXCR, one entry per CDR3 protein. The table lists over a million distinct CDR3 sequences, approximately 25% of them singletons, with 0.65% to 0.75% in the top ten. The sample was also reused in another study, on T cells of mothers and their children.

The sequenced sample consisted of blood. These receptors were obtained from a girl aged 2 to 9 in good health.

This chain links TRBV5-5 with TRBJ2-2; no definite D call. There are 15 residues in the CDR3. The V gene lost 2 bases and the J gene lost 2 bases, with 10 bases spanning the gap. Per germline, CDR1 SGHKS and CDR2 YYEKEE (reference sequence). The CDR3 DNA reads as TGTGCCAGCAGCTTTTCAATCAGAAACACCGGGGAGCTGTTTTTT. Its translation is CASSFSIRNTGELFF.

This rearrangement joins TRBV7-9 to TRBJ2-1, with D possibly matching TRBD1 (5 bases). CDR1 and CDR2 from the germline V gene are SEHNR and FQNEAQ (reference sequence). Trimming pared 4 bases from V and 8 bases from J, leaving 12 bases between. The CDR3 contains 13 residues. CDR3 loop: CASSWSGQDEQFF. As DNA, the CDR3 is TGTGCCAGCAGCTGGTCCGGACAAGATGAGCAGTTCTTC.

This clonotype was counted a few times. The chain couples TRBV7-9 to TRBJ1-2, with D uncertain. V lost 3 bases to trimming and J lost 6 bases, with 11 bases between them. This CDR3 has 13 amino acids. Per germline, CDR1 SEHNR and CDR2 FQNEAQ (reference sequence). The CDR3 DNA reads as TGTGCCAGCAGCTTTCTTTCTGCGGATGGCTACACCTTC. It encodes CASSFLSADGYTF.

This clonotype was picked up one time. This CDR3 reads CASSFGGGSIQYF. The CDR3 DNA reads TGTGCCAGCAGTTTTGGAGGGGGAAGCATTCAGTACTTC. V usage is TRBV12-3 or TRBV12-4 and J usage is TRBJ2-4; D is tentatively TRBD1 or TRBD2 (6 bases each). V lost 3 bases, J lost 9 bases, and 12 bases lay in between. The CDR3 has 13 amino acids.

This clonotype has more than one count but fewer than ten. This rearrangement joins TRBV2 to TRBJ1-1; 7 bases fit TRBD1. Germline V gene data show CDR1 as SNHLY and CDR2 as FYNNEI. The CDR3 is 14 amino acids. J was trimmed by 0 bases and V by 10 bases; bases with no gene match: 8. CDR3 protein: CAINRGQMNTEAFF. The DNA for the CDR3 is TGTGCCATCAACAGGGGCCAAATGAACACTGAAGCTTTCTTT. Filled out from reference TRBV2 and TRBJ1-1, the complete variable domain reads EPEVTQTPSHQVTQMGQEVILRCVPISNHLYFYWYRQILGQKVEFLVSFYNNEISEKSEIFDDQFSVERPDGSNFTLKIRSTKLEDSAMYFCAINRGQMNTEAFFGQGTRLTVV.

This clonotype has just a few counts. This chain joins TRBV20-1 and TRBJ1-5; D uncertain. V was clipped by 6 bases and J by 4 bases, with 13 bases between them. The CDR3 contains 13 residues. Germline V lookup: CDR1 DFQATT, CDR2 SNEGSKA (reference sequence). The CDR3 region is CSALSGGNQPQHF. CDR3 nucleotide sequence: TGCAGTGCCCTAAGTGGAGGTAATCAGCCCCAGCATTTT.

This clonotype was counted a few times. At one end, the junction sequence differs from germline, possibly due to a read error. V usage is TRBV12-3 or TRBV12-4 and J usage is TRBJ1-2; D remains unclear. The CDR3 runs 12 residues. The CDR3 DNA follows: TGTGCCAGCAGGCAGGCCAGCTATGGCCACACCTTC. It is translated as CASRQASYGHTF.

This clonotype turned up a few times. The V and J genes are TRBV2 and TRBJ1-6; the match to TRBD1 covers 8 bases. CDR3 length: 15 residues. In germline, CDR1 is SNHLY, CDR2 FYNNEI. Germline trimming cut 4 bases from V and 10 bases from J; bases unmatched to any gene: 9. CDR3 in amino acids: CASSGTGNVGSPLHF. The DNA for the CDR3 is TGTGCCAGCAGTGGGACAGGGAACGTAGGGTCACCCCTCCACTTT. Based on the CDR3 plus reference TRBV2 and TRBJ1-6, the full variable domain is EPEVTQTPSHQVTQMGQEVILRCVPISNHLYFYWYRQILGQKVEFLVSFYNNEISEKSEIFDDQFSVERPDGSNFTLKIRSTKLEDSAMYFCASSGTGNVGSPLHFGNGTRLTVT.

This clonotype was detected only a few times. This chain connects TRBV7-2 to TRBJ2-5; D perhaps matches TRBD2 (6 bases). The V gene's germline CDR1 is SGHTA and CDR2 FQGNSA. Deletions cut 4 bases from V and 5 bases from J, with 14 bases between. This CDR3 comprises 14 residues. CDR3 coding DNA: TGTGCCAGCAGCTCCGGCTGGAGGGCGGAGACCCAGTACTTC. Translating gives CASSSGWRAETQYF.

The chain links TRBV29-1 to TRBJ1-2; 8 nucleotides agree with TRBD1. Germline loops: CDR1 SQVTM, CDR2 ANQGSEA. V trimming: 1 base; J trimming: 8 bases; junction bases outside the gene matches: 3. The CDR3 is made up of 12 amino acids. Here the CDR3 reads CSVEGTGKGYTF. In DNA form, the CDR3 reads TGCAGCGTTGAAGGGACAGGGAAAGGCTACACCTTC.

This clonotype appeared a few times. This chain uses TRBV27 with TRBJ1-1; weak D call: TRBD1 (5 bases). The CDR3 covers 15 residues. The germline V gene has CDR1 MNHEY and CDR2 SMNVEV (reference sequence). With 3 bases removed from V and 4 bases from J, the gap between germline ends came to 15 bases. In nucleotides, the CDR3 is TGTGCCAGCAGTTTTTCGGGGGGTTCGCGCACTGAAGCTTTCTTT. This sequence encodes CASSFSGGSRTEAFF.

The CDR3 region is CASSYPLGREQYF. Here the CDR3 DNA reads TGTGCCAGCAGTTACCCCCTGGGACGAGAGCAGTACTTC. V and J are TRBV6-2 or TRBV6-3 and TRBJ2-7; D is tentatively TRBD1 or TRBD2 (5 bases each). Trimming pared 2 bases from V and 7 bases from J, leaving 12 bases between. The CDR3 contains 13 residues. CDR1 and CDR2 (germline): MNHEY, SVGEGT.

Regarding this clonotype: One end of the junction does not line up with germline, which may come from a read error. The J gene is TRBJ1-2, the V gene TRBV28, with a possible D match to TRBD1 (5 bases). There are 11 residues in the CDR3. Germline V CDR1 and CDR2: MDHEN, SYDVKM. The CDR3 is CASSPGPIIAF. The CDR3, as DNA: TGTGCCAGCAGTCCGGGACCGATTATCGCCTTC.

The chain couples TRBV11-3 to TRBJ1-1; 9 nucleotides align to TRBD1. From germline, CDR1 is SGHNT and CDR2 YENEEA. This CDR3 region has 16 residues. Losses at the gene ends were 5 bases for V and 4 bases for J; bases not matched to a gene: 11. CDR3: CASSPRTGEGATEAFF. The CDR3 DNA follows: TGTGCCAGCAGCCCACGGACAGGGGAAGGGGCCACTGAAGCTTTCTTT.

This clonotype has a handful of counts. The rearrangement joins TRBV7-8 to TRBJ2-7, with D tentatively TRBD1 (6 bases). The CDR3 runs to 13 residues. The germline V gene encodes CDR1 SGHVS and CDR2 FQNEAQ. Trimming pared 5 bases from V and 3 bases from J, leaving 11 bases between. Here the CDR3 DNA reads TGTGCCAGCAGCAGACAGGCCTTCTACGAGCAGTACTTC. As protein: CASSRQAFYEQYF.

The chain joins TRBV12-3 or TRBV12-4 to TRBJ2-1, with TRBD2 matching 11 bases. V was clipped by 6 bases and J by 5 bases; unmatched bases: 9. The CDR3 consists of 16 residues. CDR3 coding DNA: TGTGCCAGCAGCCTAGCGGGAGGAACGATTGACAATGAGCAGTTCTTC. Its protein is CASSLAGGTIDNEQFF.

Only one count was recorded for this clonotype. This chain links TRBV11-2 with TRBJ2-7, with 7 bases identical to TRBD1. Germline CDR1 reads SGHAT; CDR2 reads FQNNGV. This CDR3 has 16 residues. V shed 2 bases and J 7 bases; nucleotides not matched to a gene: 14. The CDR3, as DNA: TGTGCCAGCAGCTTATGGGGTAGCGACAGGGTGGGGGAGCAGTACTTC. This encodes CASSLWGSDRVGEQYF.